A selection of T cell receptor beta chains follows, all from one sample in a study of cytomegalovirus exposure and HLA in healthy donors. Generated by immunoSEQ multiplex PCR, the TCRdb table keeps only in-frame clones and is missing some. The sample has roughly 240,000 clones, approximately 84% seen once; the top ten hold roughly 0.24%. Sequencing used PBMCs. The receptors were gathered from a girl aged 2-15 years in good health and CMV-seronegative. CDR3s include the opening cysteine and the closing phenylalanine or tryptophan. The D gene is left open where the match is weak. For some rows the clone size is stated as once, few or many, or as a class when expanded; others skip it.

clone_size	j_call	v_call	d_call	cdr3_aa	cdr3_nt
NA	TRBJ2-5	TRBV5-5	TRBD2	CASSSHRTSGSFAQETQYF	TGTGCCAGCAGCTCCCACAGGACTAGCGGGAGTTTTGCCCAAGAGACCCAGTACTTC
NA	TRBJ1-2	TRBV6-5	TRBD1	CASSYSIDRVYYGYTF	TGTGCCAGCAGTTACTCTATAGACAGGGTTTACTATGGCTACACCTTC
few	TRBJ1-5	TRBV6-5	NA	CASSVSGSNQPQHF	TGTGCCAGCAGCGTGTCCGGGAGCAATCAGCCCCAGCATTTT
NA	TRBJ2-3	TRBV1	NA	CTSSQDPGTSGSTDTQYF	TGCACCAGCAGCCAAGATCCCGGGACTAGCGGGAGCACAGATACGCAGTATTTT
NA	TRBJ2-7	TRBV12-2	NA	CASRLAQDRSYEQYF	TGTGCAAGTCGCTTAGCGCAGGACAGGTCCTACGAGCAGTACTTC
NA	TRBJ2-7	TRBV19	TRBD2	CASSMVRAGGPYYEQYF	TGTGCCAGTAGTATGGTTCGGGCGGGAGGCCCGTACTACGAGCAGTACTTC
NA	TRBJ2-1	TRBV13	TRBD2	CASSPTLTSGRAKNEQFF	TGTGCCAGCAGCCCTACCTTAACTAGCGGGAGGGCCAAGAATGAGCAGTTCTTC
once	TRBJ1-1	TRBV6-1	TRBD1	CASGTGIRAFF	TGTGCCAGCGGGACAGGGATAAGAGCTTTCTTT
NA	TRBJ1-1	TRBV28	NA	CASSLSPGRGSNTEAFF	TGTGCCAGCAGTTTATCCCCCGGACGGGGTTCCAACACTGAAGCTTTCTTT
NA	TRBJ1-1	TRBV5-4	NA	CASRTRENTEAFF	TGTGCCAGCCGAACCCGGGAGAACACTGAAGCTTTCTTT
NA	TRBJ2-7	TRBV7-6	NA	CASSSISSYEQYF	TGTGCCAGCTCCAGTATCAGCTCCTACGAGCAGTACTTC
NA	TRBJ1-1	TRBV25-1	TRBD1	CASTPTGGTEAFF	TGTGCCAGCACTCCGACAGGGGGGACTGAAGCTTTCTTT
few	TRBJ2-5	TRBV7-9	NA	CASSRSSAQETQYF	TGTGCCAGCTCCCGTTCTAGCGCCCAAGAGACCCAGTACTTC
once	TRBJ2-6	TRBV6-5	NA	CASSWGLGGANVLTF	TGTGCCAGCAGTTGGGGGCTCGGAGGGGCCAACGTCCTGACTTTC
NA	TRBJ2-1	TRBV7-9	NA	CASSFSSYNEQFF	TGTGCCAGCAGCTTCAGCTCCTACAATGAGCAGTTCTTC